The clone carrying this TCR beta chain appeared many times. The data are from a study of T cells in Graves' hyperthyroidism and ophthalmopathy. Researchers amplified the TCR beta CDR3 regions from RNA transcripts. Initially, a first-round RT-PCR of the TCR CDR3 employed the HTBI primer set. A single record per CDR3 protein comes from TCRdb applying MiXCR to the multiplex PCR reads. The sample includes 660,000 or so distinct CDR3 sequences, under 25% of them seen just once. Trimming took 2 bases from V and 1 from J, leaving 10 bases between them. The CDR3 contains 15 residues. Germline CDR1 and CDR2: SEHNR and FQNEAQ (reference sequence).

The TCR comes from a man aged 25-45 years with Graves' ophthalmopathy. Sequencing was done on a sample of blood. This sequence joins TRBV7-9 and TRBJ2-3; possible D gene TRBD1, 5 bases. The DNA for the CDR3 is TGTGCCAGCAGCTTATGGCTACAGGGCACAGATACGCAGTATTTT. Translated, it gives CASSLWLQGTDTQYF.